This T cell receptor beta chain was recovered during a study of blood T cell repertoires in COVID-19. Study overall: COVID-19 samples collected from the United States, Italy and Spain covered acute and convalescent phases. Nucleic acid was either cDNA or gDNA, and it came from T cells, B-cell-depleted T cells, or PBMCs.

Original data processing: Reference gene primer amplification in the assay estimated nucleated cell counts. The assay was immunoSEQ multiplex PCR, and TCRdb's table has in-frame clones only and misses some. For V, J and clone size, that table is used; D and trimming come from the DNA. This repertoire shows roughly 62,000 clones, under 80% found once; its top ten account for 15% to 20%. Germline CDR1 reads DFQATT; CDR2 reads SNEGSKA (reference sequence). V was pared by 3 bases and J by 4 bases, with 10 bases between. This CDR3 region has 13 residues. Specimen: peripheral blood. The chain carries TRBV20-1 and TRBJ1-5, with D perhaps TRBD1 (5 bases). The sequence was collected from a man aged 55-75 years with acute or convalescent COVID-19. CDR3: CSASAGGNQPQHF. CDR3 in DNA: TGCAGTGCTAGTGCCGGGGGTAATCAGCCCCAGCATTTT.